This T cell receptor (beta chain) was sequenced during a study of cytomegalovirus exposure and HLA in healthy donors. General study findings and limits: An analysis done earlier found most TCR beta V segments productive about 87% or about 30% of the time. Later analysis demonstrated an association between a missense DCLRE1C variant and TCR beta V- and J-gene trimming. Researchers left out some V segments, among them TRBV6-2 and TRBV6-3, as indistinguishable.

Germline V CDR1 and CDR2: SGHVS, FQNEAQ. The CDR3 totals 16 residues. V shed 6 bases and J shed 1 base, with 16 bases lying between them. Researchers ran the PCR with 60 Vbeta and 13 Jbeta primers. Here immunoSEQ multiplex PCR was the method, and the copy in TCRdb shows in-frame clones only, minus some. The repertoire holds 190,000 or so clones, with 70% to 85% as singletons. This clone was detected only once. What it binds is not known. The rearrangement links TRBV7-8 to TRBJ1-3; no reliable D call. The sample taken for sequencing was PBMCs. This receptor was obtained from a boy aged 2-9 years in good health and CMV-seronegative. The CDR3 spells CASSSSRLLSGNTIYF. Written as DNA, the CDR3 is TGTGCCAGCAGTTCTAGTCGGTTACTTTCTGGAAACACCATATATTTT. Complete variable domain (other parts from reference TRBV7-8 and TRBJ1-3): GAGVSQSPRYKVAKRGQDVALRCDPISGHVSLFWYQQALGQGPEFLTYFQNEAQLDKSGLPSDRFFAERPEGSVSTLKIQRTQQEDSAVYLCASSSSRLLSGNTIYFGEGSWLTVV.